This T cell receptor (beta chain) was documented in a study of blood T cell repertoires in COVID-19. Study as a whole: T cells, B-cell-depleted T cells, or PBMCs provided the cDNA or gDNA that served as material.

This CDR3 region has 15 residues. From germline, CDR1 is LNHNV and CDR2 YYDKDF (reference sequence). Deletions cut 3 bases from V and 4 bases from J, with 15 bases between. Per the study methods: Reference gene primers were amplified, and this amplification served to estimate nucleated cell counts. The method was immunoSEQ multiplex PCR; TCRdb's version includes in-frame clones alone and lacks a portion of them. From that table come the V and J calls and clone size; the DNA was used to work out D and trimming. The repertoire holds fewer than 350,000 clones, with approximately 90% as singletons. The participants were between roughly 18 and 89 years old and came from fewer than 25 US areas. Researchers sorted participants into cohorts using their self-reported clinical history.

Material for sequencing was PBMCs or T cells enriched from blood (not recorded which). This receptor was taken from a woman in her 40s who had recovered from COVID-19. This chain connects TRBV15 to TRBJ1-2; a possible D gene is TRBD1 (5 bases). CDR3 bases: TGTGCCACCAGCAGTAGACAGAGCCTACCCTATGGCTACACCTTC. It translates to CATSSRQSLPYGYTF.